This TCR beta chain originates from a study of T-cell memory formation after mild COVID-19. Using its own MiXCR run on the 5' RACE reads, TCRdb lists one record per CDR3 protein. The sample lists more than 120,000 distinct CDR3 sequences, 15% to 20% occurring once. The CDR3 runs 15 residues. Trimming removed 7 bases from V and 0 bases from J; junction bases left unmatched: 5. This TCR was recovered from an adult woman who had mild COVID-19 (a few samples of this study predate the infection). Cell type and time point are not known. Source material: PBMCs or a T cell subset sorted from them (not recorded which). V usage is TRBV12-3 or TRBV12-4 and J usage is TRBJ1-1; 10 positions agree with TRBD1. CDR3 nucleotides: TGTGCCAGCACCCGGGACAGGGGATTGAACACTGAAGCTTTCTTT. Amino acids: CASTRDRGLNTEAFF.